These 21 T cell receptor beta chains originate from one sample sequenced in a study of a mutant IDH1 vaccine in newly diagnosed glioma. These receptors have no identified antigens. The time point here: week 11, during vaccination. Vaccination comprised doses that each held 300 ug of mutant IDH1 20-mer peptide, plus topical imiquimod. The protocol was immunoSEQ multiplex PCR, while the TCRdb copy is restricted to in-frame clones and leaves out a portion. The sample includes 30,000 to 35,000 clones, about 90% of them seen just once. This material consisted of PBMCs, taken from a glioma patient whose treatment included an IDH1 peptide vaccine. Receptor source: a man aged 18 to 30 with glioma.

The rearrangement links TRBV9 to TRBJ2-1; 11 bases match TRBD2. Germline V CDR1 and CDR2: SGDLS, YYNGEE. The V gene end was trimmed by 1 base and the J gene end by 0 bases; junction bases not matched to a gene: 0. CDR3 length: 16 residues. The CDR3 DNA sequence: TGTGCCAGCAGCGTAACTAGCGGGGGCTCCTACAATGAGCAGTTCTTC. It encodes CASSVTSGGSYNEQFF.

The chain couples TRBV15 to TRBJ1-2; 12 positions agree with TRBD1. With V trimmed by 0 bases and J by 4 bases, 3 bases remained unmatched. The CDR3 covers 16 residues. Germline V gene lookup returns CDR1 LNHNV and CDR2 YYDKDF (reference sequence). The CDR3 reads CATSRDGTGGVYGYTF. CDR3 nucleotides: TGTGCCACCAGCAGAGACGGGACAGGGGGCGTCTATGGCTACACCTTC. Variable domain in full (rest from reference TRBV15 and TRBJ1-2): DAMVIQNPRYQVTQFGKPVTLSCSQTLNHNVMYWYQQKSSQAPKLLFHYYDKDFNNEADTPDNFQSRRPNTSFCFLDIRSPGLGDTAMYLCATSRDGTGGVYGYTFGSGTRLTVV.

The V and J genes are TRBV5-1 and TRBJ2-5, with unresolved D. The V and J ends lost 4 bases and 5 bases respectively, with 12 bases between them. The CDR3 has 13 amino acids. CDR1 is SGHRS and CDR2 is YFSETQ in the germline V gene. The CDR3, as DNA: TGCGCCAGCAGCCCCCGTGACCGGGAGACCCAGTACTTC. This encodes CASSPRDRETQYF.

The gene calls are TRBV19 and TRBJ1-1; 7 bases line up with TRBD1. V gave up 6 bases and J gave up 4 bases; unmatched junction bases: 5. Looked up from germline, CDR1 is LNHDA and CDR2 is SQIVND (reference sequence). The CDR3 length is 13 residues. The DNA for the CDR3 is TGTGCCAGTAGCACAGGGGTGGCCACTGAAGCTTTCTTT. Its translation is CASSTGVATEAFF. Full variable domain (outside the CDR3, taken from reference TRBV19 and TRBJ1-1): DGGITQSPKYLFRKEGQNVTLSCEQNLNHDAMYWYRQDPGQGLRLIYYSQIVNDFQKGDIAEGYSVSREKKESFPLTVTSAQKNPTAFYLCASSTGVATEAFFGQGTRLTVV.

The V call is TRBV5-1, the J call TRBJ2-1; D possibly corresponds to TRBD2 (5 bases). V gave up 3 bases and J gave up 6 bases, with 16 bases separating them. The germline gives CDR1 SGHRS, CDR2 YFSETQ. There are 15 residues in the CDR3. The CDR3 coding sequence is TGCGCCAGCAGCTCACGACGGGATTCACTCAATGAGCAGTTCTTC. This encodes CASSSRRDSLNEQFF. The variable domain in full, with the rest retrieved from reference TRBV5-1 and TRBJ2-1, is KAGVTQTPRYLIKTRGQQVTLSCSPISGHRSVSWYQQTPGQGLQFLFEYFSETQRNKGNFPGRFSGRQFSNSRSEMNVSTLELGDSALYLCASSSRRDSLNEQFFGPGTRLTVL.

CDR3 nucleotides: TGTGCCAGCAGCCGCCCGGTGACAGGGGGTACTGAAGCTTTCTTT. Amino acids: CASSRPVTGGTEAFF. The chain has TRBV7-8 and TRBJ1-1, with 9 bases that match TRBD1. The J segment lost 5 bases and the V segment lost 5 bases, leaving 9 bases of the junction unmatched. Germline-derived CDR1 and CDR2 are SGHVS and FQNEAQ. There are 15 residues in the CDR3.

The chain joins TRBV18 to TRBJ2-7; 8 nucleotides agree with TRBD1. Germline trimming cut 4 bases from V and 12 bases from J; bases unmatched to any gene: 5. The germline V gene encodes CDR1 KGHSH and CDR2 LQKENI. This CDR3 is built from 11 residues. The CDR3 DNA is TGTGCCAGCTCACTCGACAGGGGTCTGTACTTC. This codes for CASSLDRGLYF.

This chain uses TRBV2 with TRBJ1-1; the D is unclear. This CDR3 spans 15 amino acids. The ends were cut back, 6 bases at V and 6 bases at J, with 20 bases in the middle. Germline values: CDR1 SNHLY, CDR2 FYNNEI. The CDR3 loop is CASRAGRNPAAEAFF. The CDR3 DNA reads TGTGCCAGCAGGGCCGGGCGTAACCCGGCGGCTGAAGCTTTCTTT.

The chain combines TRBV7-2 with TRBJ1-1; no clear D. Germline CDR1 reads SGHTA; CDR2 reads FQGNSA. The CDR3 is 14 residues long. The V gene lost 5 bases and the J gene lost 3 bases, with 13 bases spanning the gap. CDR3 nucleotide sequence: TGTGCCAGCAGCCGGACCTCTAGATACACTGAAGCTTTCTTT. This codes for CASSRTSRYTEAFF.

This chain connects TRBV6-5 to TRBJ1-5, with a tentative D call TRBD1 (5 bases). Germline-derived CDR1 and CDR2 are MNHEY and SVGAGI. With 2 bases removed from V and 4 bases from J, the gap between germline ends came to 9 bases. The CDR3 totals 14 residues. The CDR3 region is CASSYTGGNQPQHF. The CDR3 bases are TGTGCCAGCAGTTACACAGGAGGTAATCAGCCCCAGCATTTT.

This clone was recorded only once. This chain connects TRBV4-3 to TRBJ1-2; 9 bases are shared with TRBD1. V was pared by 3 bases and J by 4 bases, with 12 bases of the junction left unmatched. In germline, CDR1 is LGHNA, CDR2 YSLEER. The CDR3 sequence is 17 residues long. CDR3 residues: CASSHSGQGRSPYGYTF. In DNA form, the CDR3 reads TGCGCCAGCAGCCATAGCGGACAGGGGCGCTCCCCCTATGGCTACACCTTC.

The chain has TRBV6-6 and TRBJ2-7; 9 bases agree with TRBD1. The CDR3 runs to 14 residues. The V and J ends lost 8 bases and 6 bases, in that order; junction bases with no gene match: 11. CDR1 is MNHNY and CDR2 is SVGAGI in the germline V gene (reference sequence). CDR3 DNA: TGTGCCAGCGAGAACCGGGACAGGGCACCCGAGCAGTACTTC. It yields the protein CASENRDRAPEQYF.

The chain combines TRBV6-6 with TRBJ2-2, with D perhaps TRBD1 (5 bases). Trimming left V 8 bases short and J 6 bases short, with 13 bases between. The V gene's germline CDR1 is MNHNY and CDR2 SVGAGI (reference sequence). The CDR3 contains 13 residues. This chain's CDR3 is CASGQGIAGELFF. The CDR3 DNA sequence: TGTGCCAGCGGTCAGGGAATCGCCGGGGAGCTGTTTTTT.

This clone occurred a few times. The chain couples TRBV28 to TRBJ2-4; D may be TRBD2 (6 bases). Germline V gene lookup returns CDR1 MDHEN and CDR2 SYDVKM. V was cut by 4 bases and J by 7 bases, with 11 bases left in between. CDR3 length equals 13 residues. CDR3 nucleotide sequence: TGTGCCAGCAGTTCTAGCGTGTGGAACATTCAGTACTTC. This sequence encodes CASSSSVWNIQYF.

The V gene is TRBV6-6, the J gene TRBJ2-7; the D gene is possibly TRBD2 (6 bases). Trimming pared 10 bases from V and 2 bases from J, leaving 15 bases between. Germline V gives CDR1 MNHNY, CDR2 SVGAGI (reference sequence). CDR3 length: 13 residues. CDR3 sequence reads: CAIAGSGAYEQYF. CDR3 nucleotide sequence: TGTGCCATCGCCGGGTCGGGGGCCTACGAGCAGTACTTC.

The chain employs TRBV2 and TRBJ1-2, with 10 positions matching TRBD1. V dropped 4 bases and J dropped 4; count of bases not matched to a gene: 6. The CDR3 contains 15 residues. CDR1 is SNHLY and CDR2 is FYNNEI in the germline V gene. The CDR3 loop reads CASSGDRGEVYGYTF. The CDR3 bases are TGTGCCAGCAGTGGGGACAGGGGCGAGGTCTATGGCTACACCTTC. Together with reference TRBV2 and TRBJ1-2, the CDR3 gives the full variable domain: EPEVTQTPSHQVTQMGQEVILRCVPISNHLYFYWYRQILGQKVEFLVSFYNNEISEKSEIFDDQFSVERPDGSNFTLKIRSTKLEDSAMYFCASSGDRGEVYGYTFGSGTRLTVV.

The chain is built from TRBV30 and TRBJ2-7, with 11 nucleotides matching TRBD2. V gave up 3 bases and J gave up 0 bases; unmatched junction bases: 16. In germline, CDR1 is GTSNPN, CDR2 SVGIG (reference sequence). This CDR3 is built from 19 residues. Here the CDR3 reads CAWSLPPSGLAGHSYEQYF. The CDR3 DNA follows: TGTGCCTGGAGCCTACCACCCTCCGGACTAGCGGGCCACTCCTACGAGCAGTACTTC.

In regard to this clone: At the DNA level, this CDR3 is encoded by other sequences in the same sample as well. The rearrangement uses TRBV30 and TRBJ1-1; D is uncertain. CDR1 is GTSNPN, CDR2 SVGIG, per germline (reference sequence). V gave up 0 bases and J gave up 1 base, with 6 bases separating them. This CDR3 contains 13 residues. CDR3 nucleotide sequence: TGTGCCTGGAGTGTACTCGGGAACACTGAAGCTTTCTTT. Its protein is CAWSVLGNTEAFF.

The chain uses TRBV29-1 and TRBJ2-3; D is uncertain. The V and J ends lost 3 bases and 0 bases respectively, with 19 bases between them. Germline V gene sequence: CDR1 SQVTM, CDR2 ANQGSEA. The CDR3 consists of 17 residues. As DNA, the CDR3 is TGCAGCGTTGACCGGCAGACGCTTGGAACTAGCACAGATACGCAGTATTTT. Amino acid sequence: CSVDRQTLGTSTDTQYF.

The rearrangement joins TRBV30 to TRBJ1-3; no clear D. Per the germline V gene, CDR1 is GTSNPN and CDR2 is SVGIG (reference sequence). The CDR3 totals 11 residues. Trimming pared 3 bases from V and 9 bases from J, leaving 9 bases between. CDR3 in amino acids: CAWRPLSTIYF. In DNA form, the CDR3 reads TGTGCCTGGAGGCCCCTAAGCACCATATATTTT.

The CDR3 DNA reads TGTGCCAGCAGCTGGGGTTTTAATGAAAAACTGTTTTTT. Translated: CASSWGFNEKLFF. This chain uses TRBV7-6 with TRBJ1-4, with unresolved D. There are 13 residues in the CDR3. The V and J ends lost 4 bases and 4 bases respectively, with 7 bases between them. CDR1 is SGHVS, CDR2 FNYEAQ, per germline. Drawing the rest from reference TRBV7-6 and TRBJ1-4, the complete variable domain is GAGVSQSPRYKVTKRGQDVALRCDPISGHVSLYWYRQALGQGPEFLTYFNYEAQQDKSGLPNDRFSAERPEGSISTLTIQRTEQRDSAMYRCASSWGFNEKLFFGSGTQLSVL.